The clone carrying this T cell receptor (beta chain) was found a few times. Its specificity is not known. Healthy Caucasians made up all donors. This sample was included in a study of identical twins. Each CDR3 protein is one row after TCRdb ran MiXCR on the 5' RACE reads. Of about 890,000 distinct CDR3 sequences detected, roughly an eighth appear once; the ten largest clones hold about 1.5%. Study-wide results and limits: Out-of-frame sharing of TCR alpha in monozygotic twins was underestimated by models. Sequences that were beta out-of-frame showed weaker excess twin sharing. Those out-of-frame alpha sequences shared by twins showed an excess of low generation probability.

CDR3 length equals 16 residues. V lost 0 bases, J lost 0 bases, and 4 bases stayed unmatched. Germline CDR1 reads DFQATT; CDR2 reads SNEGSKA (reference sequence). In addition, the sample was reused for a study of yellow fever vaccine responses in identical twins.

Specimen: PBMCs. V usage is TRBV20-1 and J usage is TRBJ2-2, with 7 bases matching TRBD1. The TCR comes from a woman between 18 and 30 years old in good health. CDR3 amino acids: CSARDRGQPNTGELFF. CDR3 in DNA: TGCAGTGCTAGAGATCGGGGACAGCCGAACACCGGGGAGCTGTTTTTT.